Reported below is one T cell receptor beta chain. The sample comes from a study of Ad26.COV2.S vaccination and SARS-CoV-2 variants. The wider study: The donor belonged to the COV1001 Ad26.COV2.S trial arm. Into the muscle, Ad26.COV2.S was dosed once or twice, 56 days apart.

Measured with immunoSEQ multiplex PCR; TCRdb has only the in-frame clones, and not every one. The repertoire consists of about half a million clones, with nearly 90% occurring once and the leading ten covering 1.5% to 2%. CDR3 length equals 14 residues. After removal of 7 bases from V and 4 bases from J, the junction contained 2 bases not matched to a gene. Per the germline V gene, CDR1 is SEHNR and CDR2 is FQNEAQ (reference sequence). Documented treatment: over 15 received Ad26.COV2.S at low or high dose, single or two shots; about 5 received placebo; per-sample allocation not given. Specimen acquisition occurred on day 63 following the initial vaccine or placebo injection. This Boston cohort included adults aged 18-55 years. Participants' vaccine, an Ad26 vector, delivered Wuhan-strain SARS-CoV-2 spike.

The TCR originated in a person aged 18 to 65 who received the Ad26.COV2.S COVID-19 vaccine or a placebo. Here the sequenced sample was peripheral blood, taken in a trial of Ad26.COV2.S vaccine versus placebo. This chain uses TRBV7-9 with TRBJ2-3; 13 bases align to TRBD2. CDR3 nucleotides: TGTGCCAGCAAACTAGCGGGAGGGGCAGATACGCAGTATTTT. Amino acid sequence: CASKLAGGADTQYF.